These 30 T cell receptor beta chains share one sample of origin, sequenced in a study of Ad26.COV2.S vaccination and SARS-CoV-2 variants. Specified treatment: 15 to 20 received Ad26.COV2.S at low or high dose, single or two shots; 5 received placebo; per-sample allocation not given. Samples were taken on day 63 after the first vaccine or placebo injection. Here immunoSEQ multiplex PCR was the method, and the copy in TCRdb shows in-frame clones only, minus some. The sample carries 200,000 to 300,000 clones, around 88% recorded once. The sequences come from peripheral blood, collected in a trial of Ad26.COV2.S vaccine versus placebo. Receptors were obtained from a person between 18 and 65 years old who received the Ad26.COV2.S COVID-19 vaccine or a placebo.

This clone was seen only once. The rearrangement joins TRBV9 to TRBJ1-1; no definite D call. The V and J ends lost 9 bases and 1 base respectively, with 13 bases between them. In germline, CDR1 is SGDLS, CDR2 YYNGEE. The CDR3 consists of 13 residues. CDR3 sequence (DNA): TGTGCCACGGCTGAGGTGCCGAACACTGAAGCTTTCTTT. It yields the protein CATAEVPNTEAFF. Full variable domain (remainder filled in from reference TRBV9 and TRBJ1-1): DSGVTQTPKHLITATGQRVTLRCSPRSGDLSVYWYQQSLDQGLQFLIQYYNGEERAKGNILERFSAQQFPDLHSELNLSSLELGDSALYFCATAEVPNTEAFFGQGTRLTVV.

The chain has TRBV6-1 and TRBJ2-5, with 8 bases identical to TRBD1. The germline CDR1 and CDR2 sequences are MNHNS and SASEGT. Trimming took 6 bases from V and 4 from J; bases not matched to a gene: 7. This CDR3 is 14 amino acids long. CDR3: CASRLGQGGETQYF. CDR3 in DNA: TGTGCCAGCAGACTTGGACAGGGCGGAGAGACCCAGTACTTC.

The chain is built from TRBV4-2 and TRBJ2-2, with 13 bases identical to TRBD2. The germline CDR1 and CDR2 sequences are LGHNA and YNFKEQ. V lost 10 bases, J lost 3 bases, and 5 bases stayed unmatched. The CDR3 consists of 15 residues. The chain's CDR3 is CATRGTSGDTGELFF. CDR3 nucleotide sequence: TGTGCCACAAGGGGGACTAGCGGGGACACCGGGGAGCTGTTTTTT.

The J gene is TRBJ2-1, the V gene TRBV10-3, with 8 nucleotides matching TRBD1. The CDR3 spans 13 residues. J was trimmed by 7 bases and V by 3 bases; bases with no gene match: 2. The germline V gene encodes CDR1 ENHRY and CDR2 SYGVKD. CDR3 in amino acids: CAISDRTGNEQFF. In DNA, the CDR3 is TGTGCCATCAGTGACCGGACAGGGAATGAGCAGTTCTTC.

The chain joins TRBV24-1 to TRBJ2-1, with 8 positions matching TRBD2. CDR3 size: 14 residues. V shed 11 bases, J shed 2 bases, and the junction held 7 bases outside the gene matches. CDR1 is KGHDR and CDR2 is SFDVKD in the germline V gene. In DNA, the CDR3 is TGTGCCAAGGTAGCGGGGATCCCCTACAATGAGCAGTTCTTC. This codes for CAKVAGIPYNEQFF.

The V gene is TRBV5-4, the J gene TRBJ2-1; 7 bases are a match to TRBD1. The ends lost 4 bases at V and 6 bases at J; junction bases unmatched: 4. The germline V gene encodes CDR1 SGHNT and CDR2 YYREEE (reference sequence). The CDR3 extends over 13 amino acids. CDR3 sequence reads: CASSPTGPNEQFF. The CDR3, as DNA: TGTGCCAGCAGCCCGACAGGGCCCAATGAGCAGTTCTTC.

This clone was recorded once. The gene calls are TRBV24-1 and TRBJ2-5; 10 bases are a match to TRBD2. Germline CDR1 and CDR2: KGHDR and SFDVKD. The CDR3 loop spans 15 amino acids. J was trimmed by 1 base and V by 5 bases; bases with no gene match: 3. CDR3 region: CATSGWTSGQETQYF. In nucleotides, the CDR3 is TGTGCCACCAGTGGATGGACTAGCGGCCAAGAGACCCAGTACTTC.

This chain connects TRBV5-4 to TRBJ1-2; TRBD1 is a possible D gene (6 bases). The CDR3 is 15 residues long. V lost 1 base and J lost 10, with 20 bases in between. Per the germline V gene, CDR1 is SGHNT and CDR2 is YYREEE (reference sequence). The CDR3 DNA reads as TGTGCCAGCAGCTTGTTGTCAGGGGCCTTTTCGTACTACACCTTC. Residues: CASSLLSGAFSYYTF.

This rearrangement joins TRBV19 to TRBJ1-3; D unresolved. From germline, CDR1 is LNHDA and CDR2 SQIVND (reference sequence). The CDR3 extends over 14 amino acids. Between the trimmed V and J ends, which lost 3 bases and 0 bases, there was a span of 6 bases. The CDR3 is CASSISGSGNTIYF. The CDR3 DNA sequence: TGTGCCAGTAGTATCAGCGGCTCTGGAAACACCATATATTTT.

The V call is TRBV6-5, the J call TRBJ2-2, with a possible D match to TRBD2 (5 bases). The CDR3 is 12 residues long. From germline, CDR1 is MNHEY and CDR2 SVGAGI. V was clipped by 10 bases and J by 6 bases, with 12 bases between them. Written as DNA, the CDR3 is TGTGCCACCTCTGAGGGTCCCGGGGAGCTGTTTTTT. It specifies CATSEGPGELFF.

This sequence joins TRBV5-1 and TRBJ2-3; 9 positions match TRBD2. CDR3 length equals 15 residues. J gave up 2 bases and V 4 bases, and 5 bases lay outside the gene matches. Germline V gives CDR1 SGHRS, CDR2 YFSETQ. CDR3 loop: CASSRGTSYTDTQYF. In nucleotides, the CDR3 is TGCGCCAGCAGCCGAGGGACTAGCTACACAGATACGCAGTATTTT.

The chain joins TRBV25-1 to TRBJ2-3; a weak D match, TRBD1 (6 bases). The CDR3 spans 13 residues. The germline CDR1 and CDR2 sequences are MGHDK and SYGVNS. The ends were cut back, 6 bases at V and 4 bases at J, with 11 bases in the middle. CDR3 sequence reads: CASSEGGPDTQYF. The DNA for the CDR3 is TGTGCCAGCAGCGAAGGGGGACCAGATACGCAGTATTTT.

The J gene is TRBJ1-1, the V gene TRBV24-1; 10 bases align to TRBD1. The CDR3 has 14 amino acids. The V and J ends lost 7 bases and 2 bases, in that order; junction bases with no gene match: 3. From germline, CDR1 is KGHDR and CDR2 SFDVKD. As DNA, the CDR3 is TGTGCCACCAGGGCGACAGGGGGCAACACTGAAGCTTTCTTT. Translation: CATRATGGNTEAFF.

This chain uses TRBV7-2 with TRBJ2-7, with D uncertain. V gave up 4 bases and J gave up 0 bases, with 10 bases separating them. Per the germline V gene, CDR1 is SGHTA and CDR2 is FQGNSA. CDR3 length equals 14 residues. In DNA, the CDR3 is TGTGCCAGCAGCTCCCTGGACGCCTCCTACGAGCAGTACTTC. It translates to CASSSLDASYEQYF.

The chain couples TRBV10-3 to TRBJ2-7, with 7 nucleotides matching TRBD2. Trimming cost V 5 bases and J 2 bases; bases outside gene matches: 6. The CDR3 consists of 14 residues. Germline CDR1 reads ENHRY; CDR2 reads SYGVKD. The CDR3 DNA follows: TGTGCCATCAGTTCGACTAGCCGACCCTACGAGCAGTACTTC. Protein sequence: CAISSTSRPYEQYF.

CDR3 in amino acids: CAVGGTSGYNEQFF. The CDR3 nucleotides are TGTGCCGTCGGGGGGACTAGCGGGTACAATGAGCAGTTCTTC. The chain is built from TRBV7-9 and TRBJ2-1; 12 bases fit TRBD2. With V trimmed by 11 bases and J by 4 bases, 6 bases remained unmatched. The V gene's germline CDR1 is SEHNR and CDR2 FQNEAQ (reference sequence). The CDR3 runs 14 residues.

The chain joins TRBV9 to TRBJ2-3; tentative D call: TRBD2 (6 bases). The ends were cut back, 0 bases at V and 4 bases at J, with 15 bases in the middle. The CDR3 loop spans 16 amino acids. Germline V gene lookup returns CDR1 SGDLS and CDR2 YYNGEE. CDR3 sequence (DNA): TGTGCCAGCAGCGTAGCTCGACTAGTCGGGGCAGATACGCAGTATTTT. It codes for CASSVARLVGADTQYF.

The V call is TRBV25-1, the J call TRBJ2-1; no firm D call. V lost 4 bases and J lost 2, with 9 bases in between. CDR1 and CDR2 (germline): MGHDK, SYGVNS. CDR3 length: 14 residues. In DNA form, the CDR3 reads TGTGCCAGCAGTGCTCAGGAAGCCTACAATGAGCAGTTCTTC. It is translated as CASSAQEAYNEQFF.

This chain connects TRBV24-1 to TRBJ1-2; weak D call: TRBD1 (5 bases). V dropped 3 bases and J dropped 4 bases, with 20 bases sitting between them. This CDR3 contains 17 residues. Germline V gives CDR1 KGHDR, CDR2 SFDVKD. DNA for the CDR3: TGTGCCACCAGTGATCACCCTGGACCAGGGAACGGCTATGGCTACACCTTC. Protein product: CATSDHPGPGNGYGYTF.

The rearrangement links TRBV19 to TRBJ2-5, with 8 positions matching TRBD1. Per the germline V gene, CDR1 is LNHDA and CDR2 is SQIVND (reference sequence). V dropped 2 bases and J dropped 4; count of bases not matched to a gene: 6. The CDR3 sequence is 15 residues long. CDR3 nucleotide sequence: TGTGCCAGTAGTATAAATGGACAGGGCGGAGAGACCCAGTACTTC. Translating gives CASSINGQGGETQYF.

This clone was observed once. This chain links TRBV27 with TRBJ1-1; weak D call: TRBD1 (5 bases). CDR3 length: 13 residues. Germline values: CDR1 MNHEY, CDR2 SMNVEV (reference sequence). Trimming cost V 2 bases and J 4 bases, with 8 bases left between them. The DNA for the CDR3 is TGTGCCAGCAGTTTACAAGGGGTCACTGAAGCTTTCTTT. Translated: CASSLQGVTEAFF.

The V and J genes are TRBV19 and TRBJ1-3; D is undetermined. The CDR3 contains 15 residues. The germline gives CDR1 LNHDA, CDR2 SQIVND (reference sequence). Trimming pared 7 bases from V and 4 bases from J, leaving 17 bases between. CDR3 sequence: CASTLSLGGGNTIYF. In DNA, the CDR3 is TGTGCCAGTACCCTTTCCTTAGGTGGCGGAAACACCATATATTTT. Full variable domain (missing parts from reference TRBV19 and TRBJ1-3): DGGITQSPKYLFRKEGQNVTLSCEQNLNHDAMYWYRQDPGQGLRLIYYSQIVNDFQKGDIAEGYSVSREKKESFPLTVTSAQKNPTAFYLCASTLSLGGGNTIYFGEGSWLTVV.

The chain is built from TRBV29-1 and TRBJ2-7; D unresolved. V was trimmed by 6 bases and J by 3 bases, leaving 9 bases between them. The CDR3 is 11 amino acids. Germline V gives CDR1 SQVTM, CDR2 ANQGSEA. The CDR3 DNA is TGCAGCGTGGGAAACGGCTACGAGCAGTACGTC. This sequence encodes CSVGNGYEQYV.

The rearrangement uses TRBV11-2 and TRBJ2-5; tentative D call: TRBD1 (6 bases). This CDR3 has 14 residues. Germline CDR1 and CDR2: SGHAT and FQNNGV. Trimming took off 5 bases at V and 12 bases at J, with 22 bases between the two ends. The CDR3 nucleotides are TGTGCCAGCAGCCGATTGATAGGGGGACCCCCGGAGTACTTC. Amino acid sequence: CASSRLIGGPPEYF.

The chain combines TRBV10-1 with TRBJ2-6; possibly TRBD1 for D (6 bases). Per germline, CDR1 WNHNN and CDR2 SYGVQD (reference sequence). Trimming stripped 0 bases from V and 0 bases from J, with 15 bases between. The CDR3 contains 19 residues. The CDR3 spells CASSESGAGFFSGANVLTF. The CDR3 DNA follows: TGCGCCAGCAGTGAGTCGGGGGCAGGATTTTTCTCTGGGGCCAACGTCCTGACTTTC.

As DNA, the CDR3 is TGTGCCACCAGCAGAGGAGGGACTAGAAGGACCGGGGAGCTGTTTTTT. This sequence encodes CATSRGGTRRTGELFF. The chain is built from TRBV15 and TRBJ2-2, with 8 bases fitting TRBD2. The CDR3 runs to 16 residues. CDR1 is LNHNV and CDR2 is YYDKDF in the germline V gene (reference sequence). The V and J ends lost 1 base and 5 bases, in that order; junction bases with no gene match: 6.

V gene TRBV4-3 combines with J gene TRBJ2-1, with a weak D call TRBD2 (6 bases). Germline lookup yields CDR1 LGHNA and CDR2 YSLEER. V lost 0 bases and J lost 6, with 12 bases in between. The CDR3 contains 15 residues. CDR3 sequence: CASSQEGGTSNEQFF. CDR3 coding DNA: TGCGCCAGCAGCCAAGAGGGGGGTACTAGCAATGAGCAGTTCTTC.

The gene calls are TRBV6-5 and TRBJ1-2; D not resolved. The V end was cut by 2 bases, the J end by 4 bases, with 11 bases between. CDR3 size: 14 residues. The V gene's germline CDR1 is MNHEY and CDR2 SVGAGI. This CDR3 is CASSYGRSFYGYTF. For the CDR3, the DNA is TGTGCCAGCAGTTACGGTAGAAGCTTCTATGGCTACACCTTC.

This chain joins TRBV4-3 and TRBJ2-1; TRBD1 aligns across 9 bases. This CDR3 region has 16 residues. Per germline, CDR1 LGHNA and CDR2 YSLEER. The ends lost 4 bases at V and 9 bases at J; junction bases unmatched: 13. The CDR3: CASSLTGGQGVSEQFF. The DNA of the CDR3 is TGCGCCAGCAGCCTGACTGGGGGACAGGGAGTCAGTGAGCAGTTCTTC.

V and J are TRBV19 and TRBJ2-3; D is unresolved. The CDR3 is 14 amino acids. From germline, CDR1 is LNHDA and CDR2 SQIVND (reference sequence). V lost 7 bases and J 0 bases, leaving 11 bases between the germline ends. In DNA form, the CDR3 reads TGTGCCAGTACCTGGACGGCAAGCACAGATACGCAGTATTTT. Protein product: CASTWTASTDTQYF.